This TCR beta chain was retrieved from a study of blood T cell repertoires in COVID-19 (TCRdb year 2020). Describing the broader study: Collaborator samples came from the United States, Italy and Spain and covered acute and convalescent phases of COVID-19. The material from the prospective study consisted of cDNA or gDNA derived from T cells, B-cell-depleted T cells, or PBMCs. Deeply sampled blood TCRbeta repertoires from subjects exposed to, actively infected with, or recovered from COVID-19 were included in the dataset. The repertoires were released in a freely available public database intended as a resource for research on the immune response to SARS-CoV-2. The samples were drawn from the first 160 participants of the ongoing ImmuneRACE study and from 1,254 subjects provided by 6 global collaborators. Sample metadata almost always included a de-identified subject ID, COVID-19 status, age in years and sex. HLA class I and class II types, where available, came from metadata supplied by the sample provider rather than from assay-based typing. Results and caveats for the whole study, not just this receptor: Clinical and demographic metadata were provided uncurated, with the amount varying by source and participant.

The immunoSEQ Assay, a bias-controlled multiplex PCR, was used to amplify TCRbeta CDR3 regions from genomic DNA. Per the original workflow: The number of nucleated cells in each sample was estimated by amplification of reference gene primers within the assay. To quantify the absolute abundance of each unique TCRbeta CDR3 rearrangement, sequence reads were collapsed and filtered. For each sample, productive Simpson clonality was calculated by taking the square root of Simpson's diversity index across productive rearrangements. TCRdb provides this immuneACCESS table in a form limited to in-frame rearrangements. Some clones are lacking; in checked studies, under half of them reflect an unresolved V gene, and why the rest are absent is not known. The V and J calls and clone size are taken from that table; D and trimming were inferred from the DNA. The sample includes 250,000 or so clones, with around 88% observed a single time. The ten largest clones add up to just under 6.5% of the sample.

CDR1 and CDR2, looked up from the germline V gene (reference sequence), are LNHDA and SQIVND. The junction shows trimming of 10 bases on V and 4 bases on J, plus 8 bases between the germline ends. The CDR3 contains 10 residues, cysteine and phenylalanine counted. Just CDR3 DNA is preserved here, 30 bases in frame from base 1. With respect to this clone: The antigen it recognizes is unknown. Base qualities are missing; no much larger clone stands one base away.

In Seattle, one collaborating source enrolled patients while the infection was active and tracked those patients longitudinally over the course of disease. Whole blood was collected in K2EDTA tubes by collaborating institutions according to the institutions' own protocols. Collaborator samples were shipped for TCRbeta analysis as frozen whole blood, isolated PBMCs, or DNA extracted from either sample type. This clonotype was sampled from a woman in her twenties or thirties with COVID-19, enrolled during active disease. Material: peripheral blood. The chain is made from TRBV19 and TRBJ2-7, with the D gene too uncertain to name. CDR3 sequence: CATPPYEQYF. At the DNA level, the sequence is TGTGCCACCCCCCCGTACGAGCAGTACTTC. When the CDR3 is completed using the reference TRBV19 and TRBJ2-7 genes on either side, the full variable domain is DGGITQSPKYLFRKEGQNVTLSCEQNLNHDAMYWYRQDPGQGLRLIYYSQIVNDFQKGDIAEGYSVSREKKESFPLTVTSAQKNPTAFYLCATPPYEQYFGPGTRLTVT.